The sequence of this TCR beta chain was determined in a study of T cell responses to AZD1222 COVID-19 vaccine. Study summary: Second doses at about 4 or about 12 weeks were pooled.

J was trimmed by 0 bases and V by 4 bases; bases with no gene match: 6. Germline loops: CDR1 SGHRS, CDR2 YFSETQ. The CDR3 loop spans 18 amino acids. Findings and limits, study-wide: Spike-wide coverage was observed for vaccine-associated CD4 TCRs, with dominant responses at 160-218 and 743-854. An increase in Spike-specific TCR breadth and depth was observed after two AZD1222 doses. No day 14 peak samples; only post-peak repertoires were characterized.

This table comes from immunoSEQ multiplex PCR, and its TCRdb copy is limited to in-frame clones, with some not included. This sample has about 73,000 clones, with approximately 89% found just once. Concerning this clone: The antigen is unknown.

The genes are TRBV5-1 and TRBJ2-6, with 11 bases aligning to TRBD2. This specimen was peripheral blood, taken on day 0 of AZD1222 vaccination. The receptor was isolated from an adult in good health. Written as DNA, the CDR3 is TGCGCCAGCAGCGCCGGGACTAGCGGTAACTCTGGGGCCAACGTCCTGACTTTC. Amino acid sequence: CASSAGTSGNSGANVLTF.